A selection of T cell receptor beta chains follows, all from one sample in a study of cytomegalovirus exposure and HLA in healthy donors. The repertoire was sequenced with immunoSEQ multiplex PCR; TCRdb's copy has only in-frame clones and lacks some. The sample records 130,000 to 150,000 clones, 60% to 85% being singletons. The source material was PBMCs. Every receptor here comes from a man aged 18 to 29 in good health and CMV-seronegative. The CDR3 runs from the conserved cysteine through the conserved F or W. The D gene is left open where the match is weak. For some rows the clone size is stated as once, few or many, or as a class when expanded; others skip it.

TGTGCCAGCAGCTCTAGCGGGAGTAAATATCCCTACAATGAGCAGTTCTTC,CASSSSGSKYPYNEQFF,TRBJ2-1,TRBD2,NA,TRBV11-2
TGTGCCAGCAGGGGACAGGGAGGTCAGCCCCAGCATTTT,CASRGQGGQPQHF,TRBJ1-5,TRBD1,NA,TRBV6-5
TGTGCCAGCAGCAAATGGGGACTAGCGGGGGTCGAGGAGACCCAGTACTTC,CASSKWGLAGVEETQYF,TRBJ2-5,NA,NA,TRBV21-1
TGTGCCAGCAGCTCCCAAGTCGCAGGGTATCACGAGCAGTACTTC,CASSSQVAGYHEQYF,TRBJ2-7,NA,few,TRBV27
TGTGCCAGCAGTGAATTGGGGTTACAGGGTGACGAGCAGTACTTC,CASSELGLQGDEQYF,TRBJ2-7,NA,NA,TRBV6-1
TGTGCCAGCAGTACCGGACTGGGCGGCTACACCTTC,CASSTGLGGYTF,TRBJ1-2,NA,NA,TRBV27
TGTGCCAGCAGTGACGGGCTTAGCGGGGTGGATGAGCAGTTCTTC,CASSDGLSGVDEQFF,TRBJ2-1,TRBD2,NA,TRBV6-4
TGCGCCAGCACCTCGACAGGGTTTGAGTTGGAGACCCAGTACTTC,CASTSTGFELETQYF,TRBJ2-5,TRBD1,NA,TRBV5-1
TGCGCCAGCAGCTTGGTTGGACAGGGGGGCACTGAAGCTTTCTTT,CASSLVGQGGTEAFF,TRBJ1-1,TRBD1,NA,TRBV5-1
TGCGCCAGCAGCTTGGAAGGGGGTTTGGGGGAAAAACTGTTTTTT,CASSLEGGLGEKLFF,TRBJ1-4,NA,few,TRBV5-1
TGTGCCACCAGGGAGGGTACCTACGAGCAGTACTTC,CATREGTYEQYF,TRBJ2-7,TRBD2,NA,TRBV2
TGTGCCAGCAGTTCATTTACAGGGTCAGGGGAGACCCAGTACTTC,CASSSFTGSGETQYF,TRBJ2-5,NA,NA,TRBV27
TGTGCCAGCAGCCACCAAACAGGGGGCTCCTACAATGAGCAGTTCTTC,CASSHQTGGSYNEQFF,TRBJ2-1,TRBD1,NA,TRBV16
TGTGCCAGCGACCCATACTTCATAGCGGGAGGGCCAGGGGGCAATCAGCCCCAGCATTTT,CASDPYFIAGGPGGNQPQHF,TRBJ1-5,NA,NA,TRBV7-8
TGTGCCAGCACCCCCCCCGTAGGAGGACAGGGGGCATATTATGGCTACACCTTC,CASTPPVGGQGAYYGYTF,TRBJ1-2,TRBD1,NA,TRBV7-9
TGTGCCAGCAGCCCCCTAGGGGGAGCATCCGGGGAGCTGTTTTTT,CASSPLGGASGELFF,TRBJ2-2,NA,NA,TRBV9
TGTGCCAGCAGCCGGGGGGACTCAAACGAGGAAAAACTGTTTTTT,CASSRGDSNEEKLFF,TRBJ1-4,NA,NA,TRBV7-9
TGTGCCAGCAGCGTTGGGACAGGGGGAAGTCAGCCCCAGCATTTT,CASSVGTGGSQPQHF,TRBJ1-5,TRBD1,once,TRBV7-8
TGTGCCAGTAGTATACCCCGGCCTAGCTACAATGAGCAGTTCTTC,CASSIPRPSYNEQFF,TRBJ2-1,NA,NA,TRBV19
TGTGCCAGCAGCTTAGGCCGGGGTGGATCCTACAATGAGCAGTTCTTC,CASSLGRGGSYNEQFF,TRBJ2-1,NA,NA,TRBV7-7
TGTGCCAGCAGTCACCGTCAATCGGGCACAGATACGCAGTATTTT,CASSHRQSGTDTQYF,TRBJ2-3,NA,NA,TRBV27
TGTGCCTGGAGTGTACTGGGCACGGATAATTCACCCCTCCACTTT,CAWSVLGTDNSPLHF,TRBJ1-6,NA,NA,TRBV30
TGTGCCAGCAGATGGACAGGGGGCGCCTACGAGCAGTACTTC,CASRWTGGAYEQYF,TRBJ2-7,TRBD1,NA,TRBV2
TGTGCCAGCAGAAGTATAGGCGGGGGGCCCGGAAACACCATATATTTT,CASRSIGGGPGNTIYF,TRBJ1-3,NA,NA,TRBV7-9
TGCGCCAGCAGCTTGGAATCTTACACAGATACGCAGTATTTT,CASSLESYTDTQYF,TRBJ2-3,NA,NA,TRBV5-1
TGTGCCAGCAGGTACCCCGCAGACTTATATGGCTACACCTTC,CASRYPADLYGYTF,TRBJ1-2,NA,NA,TRBV7-6
TGTGCCAGCAGTGAATATCGGACAGGGTCTGGAAACACCATATATTTT,CASSEYRTGSGNTIYF,TRBJ1-3,TRBD1,NA,TRBV25-1
TGTGCCAGCAGCCCGGGACAGAGCAATCAGCCCCAGCATTTT,CASSPGQSNQPQHF,TRBJ1-5,TRBD1,NA,TRBV28
TGCGCCAGCAGCCGCGTTGGAGGTAGGTCAAACACTGAAGCTTTCTTT,CASSRVGGRSNTEAFF,TRBJ1-1,NA,few,TRBV5-1
TGTGCCAGCAGCTCCCATCTAGCGGGAGTTTACGAGCAGTACTTC,CASSSHLAGVYEQYF,TRBJ2-7,TRBD2,NA,TRBV5-5
TGCGCCAGCAGCTTGGGTAGCGGACACACAGATACGCAGTATTTT,CASSLGSGHTDTQYF,TRBJ2-3,NA,few,TRBV5-1
TGTGCCAGCAGTTATCAACCACAAGGGGACAGGCCCTACGAGCAGTACTTC,CASSYQPQGDRPYEQYF,TRBJ2-7,TRBD1,NA,TRBV27
TGTGCCAGCAGCTCGGGACTAGTATCCGGGGAGCTGTTTTTT,CASSSGLVSGELFF,TRBJ2-2,TRBD2,NA,TRBV11-3
TGTGCCAGCAGCTTCAGCTCCTACGAGCAGTACTTC,CASSFSSYEQYF,TRBJ2-7,NA,NA,TRBV5-6
TGTGCCAGCAGCCGCCTAGCGGAGAGCTCCTACGAGCAGTACTTC,CASSRLAESSYEQYF,TRBJ2-7,TRBD2,NA,TRBV11-1
TGTGCCAGTAGGTGGACAGGGGGTGGTCAGCCCCAGCATTTT,CASRWTGGGQPQHF,TRBJ1-5,TRBD1,NA,TRBV19
TGTGCCAGCGGGAGCGGTGGGACAGATACGCAGTATTTT,CASGSGGTDTQYF,TRBJ2-3,NA,NA,TRBV2
TGTGCCAGCAGCGTCCAGAGGGGGGAGACCCAGTACTTC,CASSVQRGETQYF,TRBJ2-5,NA,NA,TRBV7-2
TGTGCCAGTACCCGACAGGGGGAGGCCGGGGAGCTGTTTTTT,CASTRQGEAGELFF,TRBJ2-2,TRBD1,NA,TRBV19
TGTGCCAGCAGACCCGGGACTAGTCCTTCTAATGAGCAGTTCTTC,CASRPGTSPSNEQFF,TRBJ2-1,TRBD2,NA,TRBV11-1
TGCAGCGTTGAACCCCAGGGCACCGGGGAGCTGTTTTTT,CSVEPQGTGELFF,TRBJ2-2,NA,few,TRBV29-1
TGTGCCAGCAGCCAACCGGGACAGGCAGCGGGAAAACTGTTTTTT,CASSQPGQAAGKLFF,TRBJ1-4,TRBD1,NA,TRBV7-9
TGTGCCAGCAGGAACCAGGGGGAAGAAGGTGGCTACACCTTC,CASRNQGEEGGYTF,TRBJ1-2,TRBD1,once,TRBV7-2
TGTGCCAGCAGTGACAGGGAAAATCAGCCCCAGCATTTT,CASSDRENQPQHF,TRBJ1-5,NA,NA,TRBV6-1
TGCGCCAGCAGCACAGGGAGCATGAACACTGAAGCTTTCTTT,CASSTGSMNTEAFF,TRBJ1-1,NA,NA,TRBV5-1
TGTGCCACCCTACCCCGGGGGGCTTATCAGCCCCAGCATTTT,CATLPRGAYQPQHF,TRBJ1-5,NA,NA,TRBV19
TGTGCCAGCAGCCCAAGGTCGGGACAGGCTAATGAAAAACTGTTTTTT,CASSPRSGQANEKLFF,TRBJ1-4,NA,NA,TRBV21-1
TGTGCCTGGAGTGTCTCCTCGGTAGCGGGGGGTAGGAATGAGCAGTTCTTC,CAWSVSSVAGGRNEQFF,TRBJ2-1,TRBD2,NA,TRBV30
TGTGCCAGCAGTTTCGGGACTAGCGGGGGGCAAGAGACCCAGTACTTC,CASSFGTSGGQETQYF,TRBJ2-5,TRBD2,NA,TRBV6-5
TGTGCCAGCAGTGAGTACAGGGTTTACGAGCAGTACTTC,CASSEYRVYEQYF,TRBJ2-7,NA,NA,TRBV6-1
TGTGCCAGCAGCCAAACCCAGGGGGCGGCCTATGGCTACACCTTC,CASSQTQGAAYGYTF,TRBJ1-2,TRBD1,few,TRBV11-2
TGCGCCAGCAGCCAAGACCCGCCGTTGGGGACAGGGGCTTCCTACGAGCAGTACTTC,CASSQDPPLGTGASYEQYF,TRBJ2-7,TRBD1,NA,TRBV4-1
TGTGCCAGCAGTTACGGGGCTAGAAAACAGAACACTGAAGCTTTCTTT,CASSYGARKQNTEAFF,TRBJ1-1,NA,NA,TRBV6-5
TGCAGCGTAACAGGGGCAGCGTCTGAAGCTTTCTTT,CSVTGAASEAFF,TRBJ1-1,TRBD1,NA,TRBV29-1
TGTGCCAGCAGTTTATCATTCCGTGAAAAACTGTTTTTT,CASSLSFREKLFF,TRBJ1-4,NA,NA,TRBV27
TGTGCCAGCAGTTCTTTCGTGCTAGGGAGATCTAGCGGGAGATTTCCCCACCGAGTGGATGAGCAGTTCTTC,CASSSFVLGRSSGRFPHRVDEQFF,TRBJ2-1,TRBD2,NA,TRBV28
TGTGCCAGTAGTGTACAGCGGGGGTCCTACAATGAGCAGTTCTTC,CASSVQRGSYNEQFF,TRBJ2-1,TRBD2,NA,TRBV19
TGCGCCAGCAGCTTGGTGGCAGGGGCCAATCCTGGGTACGAGCAGTACTTC,CASSLVAGANPGYEQYF,TRBJ2-7,NA,NA,TRBV5-1
TGTGCCAGGGGGGGACAGGTATCCTACGAGCAGTACTTC,CARGGQVSYEQYF,TRBJ2-7,TRBD1,NA,TRBV2